Listed below are T cell receptor beta chains from one sample, sequenced in a study of blood T cells in healthy people across ages. Via MiXCR, TCRdb re-called the 5' RACE reads, giving one row per CDR3 protein. The sample carries some 1.1 million distinct CDR3 sequences, less than 45% recorded once. The sequenced material came from blood. The origin of the receptors is a man younger than 30 in good health. Both conserved end residues are part of each CDR3. Fields, in order: clone size, D gene, J gene, V gene, CDR3 DNA, CDR3 protein. A D gene is named only where the DNA matches it firmly. For some rows the clone size is stated as once, few or many, or as a class when expanded; others skip it.

few,.,TRBJ2-3,TRBV20-1,TGCAGTGCTAGTTCTTCGGGGGACGGAGTTTCAGTTACGCAGTATTTT,CSASSSGDGVSVTQYF
.,TRBD1,TRBJ2-1,TRBV7-2,TGTGCCGGCAGCTTCACCCGACAGGGGCCCTACAATGAGCAGTTCTTC,CAGSFTRQGPYNEQFF
.,.,TRBJ2-5,TRBV7-2,TGTGCCAGCAGCTTAGGAAGGTACTACCAAGAGACCCAGTACTTC,CASSLGRYYQETQYF
.,.,TRBJ2-7,TRBV20-1,TGCAGTGCTAGAGAGACAGCCGCCTCCTACGAGCAGTACTTC,CSARETAASYEQYF
.,TRBD2,TRBJ2-1,TRBV24-1,TGTGCCACCAGTGATAGCGGGGGCCATCGATCCTACAATGAGCAGTTCTTC,CATSDSGGHRSYNEQFF
.,TRBD1,TRBJ1-6,TRBV20-1,TGCAGTGCTAGAGATAGTCGACAGGGTGAAAGGGGACCCCTCCACTTT,CSARDSRQGERGPLHF
.,.,TRBJ2-7,TRBV4-1,TGCGCCAGCAGACCCGGACCGGGAAAAACCTACAATGAGCAGTACTTC,CASRPGPGKTYNEQYF
once,TRBD1,TRBJ1-2,TRBV10-3,TGTGCCATCAGTGATTTTAAACAGGGGGATTATGGCTACACCTTC,CAISDFKQGDYGYTF
few,TRBD1,TRBJ1-4,TRBV29-1,TGCAGCGTCGGGACAGGGGCAGGTGAAAAACTGTTTTTT,CSVGTGAGEKLFF
.,.,TRBJ2-1,TRBV7-9,TGTGCCAGCAGCTTAGGGAGGGATTTCAATGAGCAGTTCTTC,CASSLGRDFNEQFF
.,.,TRBJ2-7,TRBV4-3,TGCGCCAGCAGCCAAGCTCGGGGCACCTACGAGCAGTACTTC,CASSQARGTYEQYF
.,.,TRBJ1-4,TRBV5-1,TGCGCCAGCAGCTCGAGTCAGGGGAGGAAACTGTTTTTT,CASSSSQGRKLFF
.,.,TRBJ2-7,TRBV10-3,TGTGCCATCAGTGATTCAGGGACCTACGAGCAGTACTTC,CAISDSGTYEQYF
.,.,TRBJ2-5,TRBV2,TGTGCCAGCAGCACACCTTTGACAGACCAAGAGACCCAGTACTTC,CASSTPLTDQETQYF
.,.,TRBJ1-2,TRBV20-1,TGCAGTGTTAGGGGTGCGGGTGGGACATCTCCCAACTATGGCTACACCTTC,CSVRGAGGTSPNYGYTF
.,.,TRBJ1-2,TRBV4-3,TGCGCCAGCAGCCAAGATCGCCCAGGGGTTGATGGCTACACCTTC,CASSQDRPGVDGYTF
.,.,TRBJ1-1,TRBV20-1,TGCAGTGGGAGACAATCTGGGGAGACGAACACTGAAGCTTTCTTT,CSGRQSGETNTEAFF
.,.,TRBJ2-2,TRBV30,TGTGCCTGGAGATACAGTCCGCCGGGGTTGAGGAGCGGGGAGCTGTTTTTT,CAWRYSPPGLRSGELFF
.,.,TRBJ1-2,TRBV20-1,TGCAGTGCTAGGGAACAGGTTATTTATGGCTACACCTTC,CSAREQVIYGYTF
.,.,TRBJ2-7,TRBV21-1,TGTGCCAGCAGCAACAACGGGGGGATTCGCGAGCAGTACTTC,CASSNNGGIREQYF
.,TRBD1,TRBJ2-1,TRBV29-1,TGCAGCGTCGATGACAGGGGGCCCTCCAATGAGCAGTTCTTC,CSVDDRGPSNEQFF
.,.,TRBJ1-6,TRBV27,TGTGCCAGCAGTGGGATGGTGGAAACCCTCCACTTT,CASSGMVETLHF
.,.,TRBJ1-1,TRBV5-1,TGCGCCAGCAGCTTGGTAAGGGACGCTGAAGCTTTCTTT,CASSLVRDAEAFF
.,.,TRBJ2-1,TRBV7-8,TGTGCCAGCTTTTCAGGTTTCTCCTACAATGAGCAGTTCTTC,CASFSGFSYNEQFF
few,.,TRBJ1-2,TRBV20-1,TGCAGTGCTAGAGATGTACAGGTCGCTAACTATGGCTACACCTTC,CSARDVQVANYGYTF
.,TRBD1,TRBJ2-1,TRBV6-2/TRBV6-3,TGTGCCAGCAGACAGGGGACGTACAATGAGCAGTTCTTC,CASRQGTYNEQFF
.,.,TRBJ1-1,TRBV6-5,TGTGCCAGCAGGCCGACCGGGGCTCGCACTGAAGCTTTCTTT,CASRPTGARTEAFF
.,TRBD2,TRBJ2-7,TRBV20-1,TGCAGTGCCATCTCCCTGCGGGGGGGCAGCTACGAGCAGTACTTC,CSAISLRGGSYEQYF
few,.,TRBJ1-4,TRBV6-6,TGTGCCAGCAGTTACTCGAGTAGCGCGGGATTAAATGAAAAACTGTTTTTT,CASSYSSSAGLNEKLFF
.,TRBD1,TRBJ2-5,TRBV28,TGTGCCAGCAGTTTGATAAGACAGGGAAGGGGAGAGACCCAGTACTTC,CASSLIRQGRGETQYF
.,.,TRBJ1-2,TRBV6-1,TGTGCCAGCAGACGGCGAGATGGCTACACCTTC,CASRRRDGYTF
.,.,TRBJ1-2,TRBV19,TGTGCCAGTAAATCCGGGATCTATGGCTACACCTTC,CASKSGIYGYTF
.,TRBD2,TRBJ2-7,TRBV20-1,TGCAGTGCTAGAGATCCCGCCGGGGTAGCGGGGCCCCTAAAAACCTACGAGCAGTACTTC,CSARDPAGVAGPLKTYEQYF
.,.,TRBJ1-5,TRBV9,TGTGCCAGCAGCGCCCCGGGGCGGCATCAGCCCCAGCATTTT,CASSAPGRHQPQHF
.,.,TRBJ1-2,TRBV7-9,TGTGCCAGCAGCCCGTTTGAGGAGGGCTATGGCTACACCTTC,CASSPFEEGYGYTF
.,.,TRBJ2-7,TRBV14,TGTGCCAGCAGCCAAATTTACAGGAAGATTTACGAGCAGTACTTC,CASSQIYRKIYEQYF
many,.,TRBJ1-1,TRBV12-3/TRBV12-4,TGTGCCAGCAGTTTTGGCATGAACACTGAAGCTTTCTTT,CASSFGMNTEAFF
.,TRBD2,TRBJ2-7,TRBV12-3/TRBV12-4,TGTGCCAGCAGTTTAGGGCAGCGGGGGTTGAATGAGCAGTACTTC,CASSLGQRGLNEQYF
.,.,TRBJ2-6,TRBV5-1,TGCGCCAGCAGCCGCGAAAACAGCCTTCTCTCTGGGGCCAACGTCCTGACTTTC,CASSRENSLLSGANVLTF
.,.,TRBJ2-1,TRBV29-1,TGCAGCGTCCCCGGCCAGGCGAACTACAATGAGCAGTTCTTC,CSVPGQANYNEQFF
.,.,TRBJ1-5,TRBV29-1,TGCAGCGTTGAAGGGGACAATCAGCCCCAGCATTTT,CSVEGDNQPQHF
few,.,TRBJ1-2,TRBV20-1,TGCAGTGCCTTAGAACCTACTAACTATGGCTACACCTTC,CSALEPTNYGYTF
.,.,TRBJ2-3,TRBV6-2/TRBV6-3,TGTGCCAGCAGTTACGGTTCCCTCACAGATACGCAGTATTTT,CASSYGSLTDTQYF
.,.,TRBJ1-1,TRBV20-1,TGCAGTGCTAGGATCTCGTGGGACCAGAACACTGAAGCTTTCTTT,CSARISWDQNTEAFF
many,.,TRBJ2-3,TRBV3-1,TGTGCCAGCAGCCAAGATGGGGCTCACACAGATACGCAGTATTTT,CASSQDGAHTDTQYF
.,.,TRBJ2-2,TRBV7-8,TGTGCCAGCAGCCTAATGGGACGGACGAACACCGGGGAGCTGTTTTTT,CASSLMGRTNTGELFF